This is a list of T cell receptor beta chains from one sample in a study of blood T cell repertoires in COVID-19. The data were produced by immunoSEQ multiplex PCR, yet TCRdb's version contains in-frame clones alone and is incomplete. The sample shows 200,000 to 300,000 clones, around nine tenths of them seen only once. The sequencing input was PBMCs or T cells enriched from blood (not recorded which). These receptors all stem from a woman between 18 and 30 years old who had recovered from COVID-19. Both conserved end residues are part of each CDR3. Fields, in order: CDR3 length, J gene, clone size, V gene, D gene, CDR3 DNA, CDR3 protein. D genes are given only for firm matches. Clone size is given for some rows only: seen once, a few or many times, or a class if the clone is expanded.

15 TRBJ1-5 NA TRBV5-1 TRBD1 TGCGCCAGCAGCTTGGTAGGGCAGGGGGAACAGCCCCAGCATTTT CASSLVGQGEQPQHF
14 TRBJ1-3 NA TRBV3-1/TRBV3-2 TRBD1 TGTGCCAGCAGCCCGCCGGGACAGAGAAACACCATATATTTT CASSPPGQRNTIYF
13 TRBJ2-5 NA TRBV15 NA TGTGCCACCAGCAGCACACGGAGCAAGACCCAGTACTTC CATSSTRSKTQYF
15 TRBJ1-5 NA TRBV4-2 NA TGTGCCAGCAGCCAAGATCAATACAGGAATCAGCCCCAGCATTTT CASSQDQYRNQPQHF
15 TRBJ2-3 NA TRBV28 NA TGTGCCAGCAGTCCCAGGGGTCGGAACACAGATACGCAGTATTTT CASSPRGRNTDTQYF
15 TRBJ2-4 NA TRBV4-1 NA TGCGCCAGCAGATCTTTGTCCGGGGTAAAAAACATTCAGTACTTC CASRSLSGVKNIQYF
14 TRBJ2-7 NA TRBV4-2 NA TGTGCCAGCAGCCCACACGACTTCCCCTACGAGCAGTACTTC CASSPHDFPYEQYF
13 TRBJ1-3 once TRBV30 NA TGTGCCTGGAGTACAGGGTCTGGAAACACCATATATTTT CAWSTGSGNTIYF
15 TRBJ1-1 NA TRBV6-5 TRBD1 TGTGCCAGCAGTTACTCGGGGACAGGGTCTAATGAAGCTTTCTTT CASSYSGTGSNEAFF
15 TRBJ2-2 NA TRBV30 TRBD1 TGTGCCTGGGACCTGAGGACAGGGCCCACCGGGGAGCTGTTTTTT CAWDLRTGPTGELFF
13 TRBJ2-5 NA TRBV12-3/TRBV12-4 TRBD2 TGTGCCAGCAGTTCCGCGGGAGAAGGGACCCAGTACTTC CASSSAGEGTQYF
15 TRBJ2-7 NA TRBV24-1 NA TGTGCCACCAGTGATTTGACTAGGGGGACCTACGAGCAGTACTTC CATSDLTRGTYEQYF
15 TRBJ1-3 NA TRBV7-2 TRBD1 TGTGCCAGCAGCTTAGTTAGGACAGGGGGAAACACCATATATTTT CASSLVRTGGNTIYF
14 TRBJ2-7 NA TRBV9 NA TGTGCCAGCAGCGTGGGGAAAGCGGGCTACGAGCAGTACTTC CASSVGKAGYEQYF
15 TRBJ2-3 once TRBV20-1 NA TGCAGTGCTAGTCGAGGGATAGCAAGCACAGATACGCAGTATTTT CSASRGIASTDTQYF
14 TRBJ1-2 NA TRBV6-5 TRBD1 TGTGCCAGCAGAAGACAGGGGCAGAACTATGGCTACACCTTC CASRRQGQNYGYTF
18 TRBJ1-2 NA TRBV7-8 TRBD1 TGTGCCAGCAGCTTATGGTGGGGACAGGGGGCGCGGGACTATGGCTACACCTTC CASSLWWGQGARDYGYTF
15 TRBJ1-1 many TRBV7-9 NA TGTGCCAGCAGCTTAGCTTTGGAGAGGAACACTGAAGCTTTCTTT CASSLALERNTEAFF
15 TRBJ2-1 NA TRBV5-1 TRBD1 TGCGCCAGCAGCTGGGAGGGACAGGGGGCGAATGAGCAGTTCTTC CASSWEGQGANEQFF
17 TRBJ2-7 NA TRBV27 TRBD1 TGTGCCAGCAGGGGAACCCTATTCGTACAGGGGGCCTACGAGCAGTACTTC CASRGTLFVQGAYEQYF
18 TRBJ2-1 once TRBV7-2 TRBD2 TGTGCCAGCAGCTCGCGGGAGTGGGAACCCCTGCACTACAATGAGCAGTTCTTC CASSSREWEPLHYNEQFF
14 TRBJ1-4 NA TRBV5-1 NA TGCGCCAGCTCCGAGGGGGCAACTAATGAAAAACTGTTTTTT CASSEGATNEKLFF
13 TRBJ2-5 NA TRBV4-1 NA TGCGCCAGCAGCCAAGGACAGATAGAGACCCAGTACTTC CASSQGQIETQYF
18 TRBJ2-2 NA TRBV4-3 NA TGCGCCAGCAGCCAAGATAGAACAGGGAAAACGAACACCGGGGAGCTGTTTTTT CASSQDRTGKTNTGELFF
15 TRBJ1-5 NA TRBV5-1 NA TGCGCCAGCAGCCCCCTCGGGGGAGGCAATCAGCCCCAGCATTTT CASSPLGGGNQPQHF
12 TRBJ1-1 few TRBV30 NA TGTGCCTGGCAGCGGGCGAACACTGAAGCTTTCTTT CAWQRANTEAFF
13 TRBJ1-5 NA TRBV12-3/TRBV12-4 TRBD1 TGTGCCAGCAGTTACAGGGGAAGTCAGCCCCAGCATTTT CASSYRGSQPQHF
17 TRBJ2-2 NA TRBV24-1 TRBD1 TGTGCCACCAGCGGTAACAGGGGGCGCATAGGCACCGGGGAGCTGTTTTTT CATSGNRGRIGTGELFF
14 TRBJ2-7 NA TRBV28 NA TGTGCCAGCAGCCTGACAGCCATCTCCTACGAGCAGTACTTC CASSLTAISYEQYF
15 TRBJ2-1 NA TRBV28 TRBD2 TGTGCCAGCAGTTTAGCGGGGGAGACTTACAATGAGCAGTTCTTC CASSLAGETYNEQFF
19 TRBJ2-5 NA TRBV14 TRBD2 TGTGCCAGCAGCCAAGGTAGCCTAGCGGAGACTCTTTTGCGGGAGACCCAGTACTTC CASSQGSLAETLLRETQYF
15 TRBJ2-3 NA TRBV5-5 TRBD2 TGTGCCAGCAGCCCTCTGCGACTAGCGGCACTAGCGCAGTATTTT CASSPLRLAALAQYF
8 TRBJ1-1 NA TRBV29-1 NA TGCAGAGCCACTGAAGCTTTCTTT CRATEAFF
16 TRBJ1-2 NA TRBV6-6 NA TGTGCCAGCAGTTACTCGAACGAGGTGGTAGACTATGGCTACACCTTC CASSYSNEVVDYGYTF
20 TRBJ1-5 NA TRBV4-3 TRBD1 TGCGCCAGCAGCCAAGAGAGCACAGGGGGAGAAATTACGGGCAATCAGCCCCAGCATTTT CASSQESTGGEITGNQPQHF
13 TRBJ2-5 NA TRBV7-9 TRBD2 TGTGCCAGCACCATGGGAGGGGTGGAGACCCAGTACTTC CASTMGGVETQYF
15 TRBJ1-4 NA TRBV5-1 NA TGCGCCAGCAGCTGGGGGACGGGGGAGAATGAAAAACTGTTTTTT CASSWGTGENEKLFF
15 TRBJ2-7 NA TRBV4-3 NA TGCGCCAGCAGCGCCGTTCTCGGGAGCTCCTACGAGCAGTACTTC CASSAVLGSSYEQYF
14 TRBJ2-3 NA TRBV7-9 NA TGTGCCAGCAGCTTATGGACTAAGCGCGATACGCAGTATTTT CASSLWTKRDTQYF
14 TRBJ2-2 NA TRBV6-5 NA TGTGCCAGCAGGGTGCTTGTAGAAGTCGGGGAGCTGTTTTTT CASRVLVEVGELFF
14 TRBJ1-2 NA TRBV15 TRBD1 TGTGCCACCAGCACGGGACAGGTTAACTATGGCTACACCTTC CATSTGQVNYGYTF
18 TRBJ2-7 NA TRBV9 NA TGTGCCAGCAGCGTAGCTACGGATGACAGTGGTAGCTCCTACGAGCAGTACTTC CASSVATDDSGSSYEQYF
17 TRBJ2-1 NA TRBV24-1 TRBD2 TGTGCCACCAGTGGTGGCCTAGCGGGAGGACGTTACAATGAGCAGTTCTTC CATSGGLAGGRYNEQFF
15 TRBJ2-1 NA TRBV7-2 NA TGTGCCAGCAGCTCTCCGGGACATACCTACAATGAGCAGTTCTTC CASSSPGHTYNEQFF
16 TRBJ2-1 NA TRBV3-1/TRBV3-2 NA TGTGCCAGCAGCCCTTCGTTTAGTAGCGGAAACAATGAGCAGTTCTTC CASSPSFSSGNNEQFF
15 TRBJ2-7 NA TRBV5-4 TRBD2 TGTGCCAGCAGCTTCCTAGCGGGAGGGCGTGACGAGCAGTACTTC CASSFLAGGRDEQYF
13 TRBJ1-1 NA TRBV12-3/TRBV12-4 TRBD1 TGTGCCAGCAGTTTAACAGGGGGCGTGGAAGCTTTCTTT CASSLTGGVEAFF
17 TRBJ1-4 once TRBV28 NA TGTGCCAGCAGTTTAGGGGGGTACGGGTCAACTAATGAAAAACTGTTTTTT CASSLGGYGSTNEKLFF
15 TRBJ2-7 NA TRBV7-6 NA TGTGCCAGCAGCTTAGCAGGGGTTGGCCTTTCCGAGCAGTACTTC CASSLAGVGLSEQYF
15 TRBJ2-1 NA TRBV6-4 NA TGTGCCAGCAGTGATTGGCTAGAAGCCTACAATGAGCAGTTCTTC CASSDWLEAYNEQFF
12 TRBJ2-7 NA TRBV29-1 TRBD2 TGCAGCGTTGAACTAGCGGGGTACGAGCAGTACTTC CSVELAGYEQYF
14 TRBJ1-1 NA TRBV25-1 NA TGTGCCAGCAGTGAAGTCCCGGGGGGCACTGAAGCTTTCTTT CASSEVPGGTEAFF
17 TRBJ2-7 NA TRBV3-1/TRBV3-2 TRBD2 TGTGCCAGCAGCCAAGATTTTCGGGAGGCCCCACTCTACGAGCAGTACTTC CASSQDFREAPLYEQYF
15 TRBJ1-2 NA TRBV7-8 NA TGTGCCAGCAGCTTAGGCGTTGGACAGACCTATGGCTACACCTTC CASSLGVGQTYGYTF
16 TRBJ2-7 NA TRBV2 TRBD2 TGTGCCAGCAGGATTAGCGGGGGGTCCTCTCTGGGCGAGCAGTACTTC CASRISGGSSLGEQYF